The clone carrying this T cell receptor beta chain is a singleton in its sample. As yet, its antigen is unknown. The data originate from a study of shared clonotypes between healthy human individuals. Whole-study findings and limits: Relative to clonotypes present in all four donors, those not shared had lower generation probabilities. On the whole, naive subsets had larger estimated richness than memory subsets had.

The sorted-subset replicate PCRs were given 150 to 250 ng DNA, which is tens of thousands of T cell genomes. The method was immunoSEQ multiplex PCR; TCRdb's version includes in-frame clones alone and lacks a portion of them. The sample includes about 1.5 million clones, 98% of them seen just once. The V gene lost 2 bases and the J gene lost 6 bases, with 14 bases spanning the gap. The CDR3 covers 15 residues. CDR1 MDHEN and CDR2 SYDVKM come from the germline V gene. This clonotype was sampled from a man between 25 and 39 years old in good health. The sequencing sample was made of naive CD4+ T cells sorted from blood. As for subset: CD45RA+ positively selected. V and J are TRBV28 and TRBJ1-5; D is perhaps TRBD1 (6 bases). CDR3 protein: CASSLKNRVGQPQHF. CDR3 nucleotide sequence: TGTGCCAGCAGTTTAAAGAACAGGGTTGGTCAGCCCCAGCATTTT.